This entry lists 19 T cell receptor beta chains sequenced from one sample in a study of shared clonotypes between healthy human individuals. Profiled with immunoSEQ multiplex PCR; TCRdb holds only in-frame clones, not every one. The sample lists about 2.4 million clones, about 92% occurring once. The sequencing sample was made of naive CD4+ T cells sorted from blood. Regarding subset: CD45RA+ positively selected. All receptors come from a young man in good health.

V is TRBV19 and J is TRBJ2-3; D is uncertain. V was shortened by 6 bases and J by 0 bases, with 13 bases between the two germline ends. The CDR3 is 15 residues long. CDR1 and CDR2 from the germline V gene are LNHDA and SQIVND (reference sequence). The chain's CDR3 is CASRQSRISTDTQYF. Written as DNA, the CDR3 is TGTGCCAGTAGACAGAGCAGAATTAGCACAGATACGCAGTATTTT.

V and J are TRBV28 and TRBJ2-7, with a weak D call TRBD2 (6 bases). The CDR3 spans 16 residues. Trimming shortened V by 4 bases and J by 3 bases, and 19 bases separated the two germline ends. CDR1 MDHEN and CDR2 SYDVKM come from the germline V gene. Written as DNA, the CDR3 is TGTGCCAGCAGTTCAACCGGGTATTGGGGAGGCTACGAGCAGTACTTC. This gives the protein CASSSTGYWGGYEQYF.

This chain uses TRBV29-1 with TRBJ2-1; no definite D call. Per germline, CDR1 SQVTM and CDR2 ANQGSEA. The ends were cut back, 7 bases at V and 6 bases at J, with 19 bases in the middle. The CDR3 spans 14 residues. CDR3 coding DNA: TGCAGCGCTATGGACGAGGTAGGAAGCAATGAGCAGTTCTTC. This translates into CSAMDEVGSNEQFF.

This chain connects TRBV25-1 to TRBJ2-7; 12 bases line up with TRBD1. The junction had 5 bases not matched to a gene; V was cut back by 6 bases and J by 5 bases. The CDR3 is 14 residues long. Germline lookup yields CDR1 MGHDK and CDR2 SYGVNS. CDR3 DNA: TGTGCCAGCAGACCCGGGACAGGGGGCGACGAGCAGTACTTC. This sequence encodes CASRPGTGGDEQYF.

This chain uses TRBV2 with TRBJ1-4; 9 bases are a match to TRBD1. The germline V gene has CDR1 SNHLY and CDR2 FYNNEI. The V segment lost 9 bases and the J segment 7 bases; nucleotides outside the gene matches: 9. This CDR3 has 14 residues. The chain's CDR3 is CASISETGGEKLFF. The CDR3 region has the DNA TGTGCCAGTATATCCGAGACAGGGGGTGAAAAACTGTTTTTT.

This chain uses TRBV5-1 with TRBJ2-7; perhaps TRBD1 as D (5 bases). V was trimmed by 7 bases and J by 1 base, leaving 18 bases between them. Germline CDR1 reads SGHRS; CDR2 reads YFSETQ. The CDR3 consists of 15 residues. The CDR3 coding sequence is TGCGCCAGCGAACCTGGACACCGAGATTCCTACGAGCAGTACTTC. This sequence encodes CASEPGHRDSYEQYF.

The chain has TRBV29-1 and TRBJ2-3; 9 bases are shared with TRBD1. The J segment lost 1 base and the V segment lost 7 bases, leaving 3 bases of the junction unmatched. CDR1 is SQVTM and CDR2 is ANQGSEA in the germline V gene. The CDR3 contains 13 residues. The CDR3 DNA reads TGCAGCGGGGGACAGGGAGGCACAGATACGCAGTATTTT. As protein: CSGGQGGTDTQYF.

The chain combines TRBV13 with TRBJ2-7, with 12 positions matching TRBD2. CDR3 size: 17 residues. Germline loops: CDR1 PRHDT, CDR2 FYEKMQ (reference sequence). Trimming took 5 bases from V and 2 from J; bases not matched to a gene: 10. CDR3 amino acids: CASSRGTSGLFTYEQYF. In DNA, the CDR3 is TGTGCCAGCAGCCGCGGGACTAGCGGGCTTTTCACCTACGAGCAGTACTTC.

This clone was found once. V gene TRBV18 combines with J gene TRBJ2-5; D not resolved. The CDR3 contains 17 residues. From germline, CDR1 is KGHSH and CDR2 LQKENI. Trimming removed 1 base from V and 4 bases from J, with 19 bases in between. The CDR3 spells CASSPQITNSGTETQYF. In DNA, the CDR3 is TGTGCCAGCTCACCACAGATAACTAATTCCGGTACAGAGACCCAGTACTTC.

The chain uses TRBV19 and TRBJ2-4; possible D gene TRBD2, 6 bases. The CDR3 contains 18 residues. Germline values: CDR1 LNHDA, CDR2 SQIVND (reference sequence). The V end lost 2 bases, the J end lost 5 bases, and 22 bases lay between the germline ends. Written as DNA, the CDR3 is TGTGCCAGTAGTATATCGGGCCTAGCGACCCGTAGGGAAAACATTCAGTACTTC. This gives the protein CASSISGLATRRENIQYF.

This chain uses TRBV5-1 with TRBJ1-4, with D perhaps matching TRBD1 (5 bases). The germline CDR1 and CDR2 sequences are SGHRS and YFSETQ. V gave up 5 bases and J gave up 8 bases, with 19 bases separating them. This CDR3 contains 15 residues. The CDR3 loop reads CASSSQGVGGEKLFF. The CDR3, as DNA: TGCGCCAGCAGTTCCCAAGGGGTGGGAGGAGAAAAACTGTTTTTT.

V is TRBV6-1 and J is TRBJ1-5; maybe TRBD1 (5 bases). Germline lookup yields CDR1 MNHNS and CDR2 SASEGT. The V gene lost 3 bases and the J gene lost 4 bases, with 13 bases spanning the gap. This CDR3 contains 15 residues. The CDR3 spells CASSESFKGNQPQHF. The DNA of the CDR3 is TGTGCCAGCAGTGAGAGCTTTAAGGGGAATCAGCCCCAGCATTTT.

This clone was observed a single time. This chain joins TRBV18 and TRBJ2-5; a possible D gene is TRBD2 (5 bases). There are 15 residues in the CDR3. Germline-derived CDR1 and CDR2 are KGHSH and LQKENI. Trimming cost V 4 bases and J 4 bases, with 16 bases left between them. This CDR3 reads CASSLGTLEGETQYF. Written as DNA, the CDR3 is TGTGCCAGCTCACTGGGTACTCTTGAGGGAGAGACCCAGTACTTC.

This chain joins TRBV2 and TRBJ1-6; no reliable D call. Germline-derived CDR1 and CDR2 are SNHLY and FYNNEI. The CDR3 has 13 amino acids. V lost 7 bases and J 9 bases, leaving 13 bases between the germline ends. CDR3 in amino acids: CASTPGRVSPLHF. CDR3 in DNA: TGTGCCAGCACTCCCGGACGAGTTTCACCCCTCCACTTT.

This chain links TRBV10-3 with TRBJ2-4, with 7 bases fitting TRBD2. Germline V gene lookup returns CDR1 ENHRY and CDR2 SYGVKD. CDR3 length: 15 amino acids. The V segment lost 2 bases and the J segment 1 base; nucleotides outside the gene matches: 2. In DNA, the CDR3 is TGTGCCATCAGTGAGCGGGGGGTTGCCAAAAACATTCAGTACTTC. It yields the protein CAISERGVAKNIQYF.

Comment on this clone: The junction departs from germline at one end; a sequencing error may be responsible. The chain recombines TRBV7-2 with TRBJ1-2; D ambiguous. This CDR3 has 11 amino acids. Germline V lookup: CDR1 SGHTA, CDR2 FQGNSA. The CDR3 reads CASSSNSGYTF. The CDR3 bases are TGTGCCAGCAGCAGTAACTCTGGCTACACCTTC. Combining the CDR3 with reference TRBV7-2 and TRBJ1-2 gives the whole variable domain GAGVSQSPSNKVTEKGKDVELRCDPISGHTALYWYRQSLGQGLEFLIYFQGNSAPDKSGLPSDRFSAERTGGSVSTLTIQRTQQEDSAVYLCASSSNSGYTFGSGTRLTVV.

The CDR3 reads CAIRFSWTGNTEAFF. The CDR3 DNA is TGTGCCATCAGATTCTCCTGGACAGGGAACACTGAAGCTTTCTTT. The V and J genes are TRBV10-3 and TRBJ1-1; 7 positions match TRBD1. The CDR3 length is 15 residues. The germline CDR1 and CDR2 sequences are ENHRY and SYGVKD. V lost 6 bases, J lost 1 base, and 8 bases stayed unmatched.

The CDR3 spells CASSALGGYGYTF. The DNA for the CDR3 is TGTGCCAGCAGTGCCCTGGGGGGCTATGGCTACACCTTC. V usage is TRBV25-1 and J usage is TRBJ1-2; D possibly corresponds to TRBD1 (5 bases). Between the trimmed V and J ends, which lost 4 bases and 4 bases, there was a span of 10 bases. This CDR3 is built from 13 residues. Germline CDR1 and CDR2: MGHDK and SYGVNS.

The V call is TRBV28, the J call TRBJ1-6; unclear D gene. Germline V lookup: CDR1 MDHEN, CDR2 SYDVKM. The CDR3 contains 15 residues. V was clipped by 7 bases and J by 2 bases, with 12 bases between them. The CDR3 DNA reads TGTGCCAGCACCCCCGTGGATACCTATAATTCACCCCTCCACTTT. Translating gives CASTPVDTYNSPLHF.